Shown below are 29 T cell receptor beta chains from a single sample sequenced in a study of T-cell reconstitution after alpha-beta-depleted transplantation in children. TCRbeta library preparation incorporated unique molecular identifiers. From the PCR reads, TCRdb called clonotypes with MiXCR, one entry per CDR3 protein. Among tens of thousands of distinct CDR3 sequences listed, 15% to 18% were seen once. This sample comprised PBMCs, mostly from graft donor cells, obtained 180 days after TCRalphabeta/CD19-depleted stem cell transplant. Source of these receptors: a male patient between 2 and 15 years old who had a stem cell transplant for acute lymphoblastic leukemia, so the T cells may come from the graft donor.

In this sample, this clonotype turned up a few times. The rearrangement joins TRBV4-3 to TRBJ2-7; perhaps D is TRBD1 or TRBD2 (5 bases each). V was cut by 4 bases and J by 2 bases, with 15 bases left in between. This CDR3 region has 15 residues. CDR1 and CDR2 (germline): LGHNA, YSLEER. The CDR3 spells CASSPYTGATYEQYF. The CDR3 bases are TGCGCCAGCAGCCCTTACACCGGGGCGACCTACGAGCAGTACTTC.

There are a few counts of this clonotype. This chain uses TRBV5-1 with TRBJ1-4; 9 bases fit TRBD1. CDR1 is SGHRS and CDR2 is YFSETQ in the germline V gene. The CDR3 covers 16 residues. Trimming took 4 bases from V and 7 from J; bases not matched to a gene: 11. The CDR3 bases are TGCGCCAGCAGCCGGGACAGGGTTCGAACTCTTGAAAAACTGTTTTTT. Amino acids: CASSRDRVRTLEKLFF.

V and J are TRBV7-8 and TRBJ2-6; unclear D gene. Per germline, CDR1 SGHVS and CDR2 FQNEAQ. The CDR3 extends over 15 amino acids. V was shortened by 5 bases and J by 1 base, with 9 bases between the two germline ends. CDR3 in DNA: TGTGCCAGCAGCATCCCAAGTTCTGGGGCCAACGTCCTGACTTTC. As protein: CASSIPSSGANVLTF.

This clonotype was observed a handful of times. This sequence joins TRBV5-6 and TRBJ1-5, with TRBD1 matching 7 bases. Germline V gene lookup returns CDR1 SGHDT and CDR2 YYEEEE. The CDR3 length is 17 residues. The junction had 13 bases not matched to a gene; V was cut back by 3 bases and J by 4 bases. CDR3 protein: CASSSTGERASNQPQHF. For the CDR3, the DNA is TGTGCCAGCAGCTCCACAGGGGAACGTGCCTCAAATCAGCCCCAGCATTTT.

The V call is TRBV21-1, the J call TRBJ1-5; the D call of TRBD1 is as the table states it, not checked on the DNA. TRBV21-1 is shown as a pseudogene. This CDR3 is 18 amino acids long. In DNA, the CDR3 is TGTGCCAGCAGCAAACCCCTCAGGAGACCCTATAGCAATCAGCCCCAGCATTTT. This translates into CASSKPLRRPYSNQPQHF.

There are a few counts of this clonotype. This sequence joins TRBV5-1 and TRBJ2-1; D is unclear. The CDR3 length is 11 residues. The V gene's germline CDR1 is SGHRS and CDR2 YFSETQ. V lost 4 bases and J lost 12, with 11 bases in between. CDR3 region: CASSGSSAQFF. The CDR3 nucleotides read TGCGCCAGCAGCGGATCATCTGCGCAGTTCTTC. Using reference TRBV5-1 and TRBJ2-1 for the parts outside the CDR3, the full variable domain is KAGVTQTPRYLIKTRGQQVTLSCSPISGHRSVSWYQQTPGQGLQFLFEYFSETQRNKGNFPGRFSGRQFSNSRSEMNVSTLELGDSALYLCASSGSSAQFFGPGTRLTVL.

As to this clonotype: Mismatch with germline at one junction end may stem from a read error. V gene TRBV7-8 combines with J gene TRBJ2-5; D is perhaps TRBD2 (6 bases). CDR1 and CDR2 from the germline V gene are SGHVS and FQNEAQ. The CDR3 contains 16 residues. For the CDR3, the DNA is TGTGCCAGCAGCCTAGCGCCCGGGGTTGCCGGGGAGACCCAGTACTTC. As protein: CASSLAPGVAGETQYF.

The V call is TRBV3-1, the J call TRBJ2-6, with TRBD1 as a possible D gene (6 bases). Germline V gives CDR1 LGHDT, CDR2 YNNKEL (reference sequence). This CDR3 contains 17 residues. The ends were cut back, 3 bases at V and 4 bases at J, with 16 bases in the middle. The DNA for the CDR3 is TGTGCCAGCAGCCAGTTGACAGGTGCCTCAGGGGCCAACGTCCTGACTTTC. It translates to CASSQLTGASGANVLTF.

This chain links TRBV7-2 with TRBJ2-1, with D possibly matching TRBD1 (6 bases). The CDR3 covers 13 residues. Germline V gene data show CDR1 as SGHTA and CDR2 as FQGNSA. V lost 5 bases and J 14 bases, leaving 19 bases between the germline ends. The CDR3 DNA follows: TGTGCCAGCAGCAAGGACAGCCGGACTTGGGAGTTCTTC. Its protein is CASSKDSRTWEFF. The variable domain in full, completed from reference TRBV7-2 and TRBJ2-1, reads GAGVSQSPSNKVTEKGKDVELRCDPISGHTALYWYRQSLGQGLEFLIYFQGNSAPDKSGLPSDRFSAERTGGSVSTLTIQRTQQEDSAVYLCASSKDSRTWEFFGPGTRLTVL.

This clonotype occurred a few times. The chain employs TRBV20-1 and TRBJ2-7; perhaps TRBD1 as D (6 bases). This CDR3 spans 18 amino acids. The germline CDR1 and CDR2 sequences are DFQATT and SNEGSKA (reference sequence). With 0 bases removed from V and 2 bases from J, the gap between germline ends came to 23 bases. CDR3 coding DNA: TGCAGTGCTAGAGACTTCCCCCGGGCTTCCGGGACAACCTACGAGCAGTACTTC. Protein product: CSARDFPRASGTTYEQYF.

This clonotype was picked up many times. The chain carries TRBV5-1 and TRBJ1-1; D gene unclear. The CDR3 length is 15 residues. V lost 2 bases and J 0 bases, leaving 11 bases between the germline ends. The germline gives CDR1 SGHRS, CDR2 YFSETQ. In DNA, the CDR3 is TGCGCCAGCAGCTTATTCCGGGATATGAACACTGAAGCTTTCTTT. Amino acid sequence: CASSLFRDMNTEAFF.

The genes are TRBV3-1 and TRBJ1-3; D might be TRBD1 (6 bases). The CDR3 has 16 residues. Germline assignment: CDR1 LGHDT and CDR2 YNNKEL (reference sequence). Trimming took 5 bases from V and 1 from J, leaving 15 bases between them. In DNA form, the CDR3 reads TGTGCCAGCAGCTTCAACAGGGCGAGGTCTGGAAACACCATATATTTT. It yields the protein CASSFNRARSGNTIYF. Combining the CDR3 with reference TRBV3-1 and TRBJ1-3 gives the whole variable domain DTAVSQTPKYLVTQMGNDKSIKCEQNLGHDTMYWYKQDSKKFLKIMFSYNNKELIINETVPNRFSPKSPDKAHLNLHINSLELGDSAVYFCASSFNRARSGNTIYFGEGSWLTVV.

The CDR3 coding sequence is TGCGCCAGCAGCCAAGATTCACAAAATAATTCACCCCTCCACTTT. Amino acid sequence: CASSQDSQNNSPLHF. The chain links TRBV4-3 to TRBJ1-6, with D unresolved. CDR1 is LGHNA, CDR2 YSLEER, per germline. V was trimmed by 0 bases and J by 5 bases, leaving 8 bases between them. This CDR3 spans 15 amino acids.

CDR3: CASSPLSPYNEQFF. The CDR3 coding sequence is TGTGCCAGCAGTCCCCTATCCCCCTACAATGAGCAGTTCTTC. The chain links TRBV27 to TRBJ2-1; D gene ambiguous. V shed 5 bases and J shed 2 bases, with 10 bases lying between them. The germline V gene encodes CDR1 MNHEY and CDR2 SMNVEV (reference sequence). This CDR3 has 14 residues.

The J gene is TRBJ2-7, the V gene TRBV9, with 7 bases lining up with TRBD2. The CDR3 runs 15 residues. The junction had 10 bases not matched to a gene; V was cut back by 0 bases and J by 7 bases. CDR1 and CDR2 from the germline V gene are SGDLS and YYNGEE. The DNA of the CDR3 is TGTGCCAGCAGCGTAGCCCCAACTAGCGCAGGGGAGCAGTACTTC. This sequence encodes CASSVAPTSAGEQYF. The variable domain in full, completed from reference TRBV9 and TRBJ2-7, reads DSGVTQTPKHLITATGQRVTLRCSPRSGDLSVYWYQQSLDQGLQFLIQYYNGEERAKGNILERFSAQQFPDLHSELNLSSLELGDSALYFCASSVAPTSAGEQYFGPGTRLTVT.

This clonotype was detected ten times or more. The V gene is TRBV7-2, the J gene TRBJ1-3; D ambiguous. V dropped 0 bases and J dropped 4 bases, with 16 bases sitting between them. This CDR3 comprises 17 residues. Germline-derived CDR1 and CDR2 are SGHTA and FQGNSA. Here the CDR3 reads CASSLAGPRTPGNTIYF. The CDR3 DNA reads TGTGCCAGCAGCTTAGCTGGCCCCAGAACCCCCGGAAACACCATATATTTT.

The CDR3 sequence is CASSLGPPRTYEQYF. The DNA of the CDR3 is TGTGCCAGCAGCCTAGGCCCCCCGAGGACCTACGAGCAGTACTTC. The J gene is TRBJ2-7, the V gene TRBV7-2, with D hard to call. CDR1 is SGHTA, CDR2 FQGNSA, per germline. With 5 bases removed from V and 2 bases from J, the gap between germline ends came to 16 bases. There are 15 residues in the CDR3.

This clonotype was recorded many times. This chain links TRBV20-1 with TRBJ1-5, with a possible D match to TRBD1 (5 bases). The length of the CDR3 is 15 residues. Trimming removed 6 bases at V and 4 bases at J, with 19 bases between. The germline V gene has CDR1 DFQATT and CDR2 SNEGSKA (reference sequence). DNA of the CDR3: TGCAGTGCCGTGGGTGGGGCTACCCAAAATCAGCCCCAGCATTTT. This translates into CSAVGGATQNQPQHF.

This clonotype was detected a few times. The chain links TRBV5-1 to TRBJ2-3, with 9 bases fitting TRBD2. Germline V CDR1 and CDR2: SGHRS, YFSETQ. This CDR3 has 17 amino acids. Trimming cost V 0 bases and J 8 bases; bases outside gene matches: 13. This CDR3 is CASSLASGTPSGGTQYF. The CDR3 coding sequence is TGCGCCAGCAGCTTGGCTAGCGGGACACCTTCAGGAGGTACGCAGTATTTT.

This clonotype was observed at least ten times. For the CDR3, the DNA is TGTGCCAGCAGCGTAGTTGACCGAGCCTACAATGAGCAGTTCTTC. This gives the protein CASSVVDRAYNEQFF. The V call is TRBV9, the J call TRBJ2-1; D remains ambiguous. Deletions cut 0 bases from V and 2 bases from J, with 9 bases between. The CDR3 is 15 residues long. CDR1 and CDR2 (germline): SGDLS, YYNGEE.

Only a few counts were recorded for this clonotype. This chain uses TRBV5-5 with TRBJ2-5; no reliable D call. The germline V and J ends were trimmed by 1 base and 3 bases, with 7 bases remaining between them. The CDR3 consists of 13 residues. Germline lookup yields CDR1 SGHKS and CDR2 YYEKEE (reference sequence). This CDR3 reads CASSLYPEETQYF. In nucleotides, the CDR3 is TGTGCCAGCAGCTTGTACCCCGAAGAGACCCAGTACTTC.

This sequence joins TRBV9 and TRBJ2-2; TRBD2 agrees at 7 bases. The CDR3 covers 15 residues. Germline lookup yields CDR1 SGDLS and CDR2 YYNGEE. Trimming cost V 3 bases and J 7 bases; bases outside gene matches: 9. This CDR3 is CASSGGRALGGELFF. In DNA, the CDR3 is TGTGCCAGCAGCGGGGGGAGGGCCCTCGGCGGGGAGCTGTTTTTT.

The rearrangement joins TRBV5-1 to TRBJ2-7; 8 bases match TRBD1. V lost 6 bases, J lost 2 bases, and 10 bases stayed unmatched. Germline CDR1 SGHRS, CDR2 YFSETQ. The CDR3 covers 15 residues. In DNA form, the CDR3 reads TGCGCCAGCAATAACTGGGACAGGCGCCCCTACGAGCAGTACTTC. It codes for CASNNWDRRPYEQYF.

The rearrangement links TRBV20-1 to TRBJ2-1; no clear D gene. V lost 5 bases to trimming and J lost 10 bases, with 12 bases between them. CDR3 size: 11 residues. Germline V gives CDR1 DFQATT, CDR2 SNEGSKA (reference sequence). This chain's CDR3 is CSAFGDREQFF. The DNA of the CDR3 is TGCAGTGCTTTTGGGGATCGGGAGCAGTTCTTC.

The sample holds many counts of this clonotype. This CDR3 reads CASSPSPWDGSYEQYF. The CDR3 coding sequence is TGTGCCAGCAGTCCATCCCCTTGGGACGGCTCCTACGAGCAGTACTTC. The V and J genes are TRBV12-3 or TRBV12-4 and TRBJ2-7; D is tentatively TRBD1 or TRBD2 (5 bases each). Trimming left V 5 bases short and J 0 bases short, with 17 bases between. The CDR3 contains 16 residues.

DNA of the CDR3: TGTGCCAGCAACCGTCGGACAGGGGCTGAAAAACTGTTTTTT. Translated: CASNRRTGAEKLFF. The chain combines TRBV28 with TRBJ1-4, with TRBD1 matching over 9 bases. The CDR3 is 14 amino acids. Germline V lookup: CDR1 MDHEN, CDR2 SYDVKM. J lost 7 bases, V lost 7 bases, and 7 bases had no gene match.

This clonotype showed up just a few times. This chain links TRBV18 with TRBJ1-1; D call uncertain. Trimming removed 2 bases from V and 5 bases from J, with 9 bases in between. CDR1 KGHSH and CDR2 LQKENI come from the germline V gene. CDR3 size: 13 residues. Here the CDR3 DNA reads TGTGCCAGCTCACCAGCTCACAGAACTGAAGCTTTCTTT. Its translation is CASSPAHRTEAFF. Full variable domain (rest looked up from reference TRBV18 and TRBJ1-1): NAGVMQNPRHLVRRRGQEARLRCSPMKGHSHVYWYRQLPEEGLKFMVYLQKENIIDESGMPKERFSAEFPKEGPSILRIQQVVRGDSAAYFCASSPAHRTEAFFGQGTRLTVV.

A few counts support this clonotype. The rearrangement uses TRBV2 and TRBJ2-7; 7 bases are a match to TRBD1. The CDR3 runs to 14 residues. V was clipped by 6 bases and J by 6 bases; unmatched bases: 11. Germline V gives CDR1 SNHLY, CDR2 FYNNEI. This CDR3 is CASRGQRGLGEQYF. DNA of the CDR3: TGTGCCAGCAGAGGACAGAGGGGGCTAGGCGAGCAGTACTTC.

The chain employs TRBV12-3 or TRBV12-4 and TRBJ2-7, with D possibly TRBD2 on 6 matching bases. CDR3 length equals 13 residues. V was shortened by 5 bases and J by 1 base, with 9 bases between the two germline ends. This CDR3 reads CASSGRESYEQYF. CDR3 nucleotide sequence: TGTGCCAGCAGTGGCCGGGAGTCCTACGAGCAGTACTTC.